This paragraph covers one T cell receptor beta chain sequence. Sequencing used immunoSEQ multiplex PCR; TCRdb keeps in-frame clones, though not all of them. Of some 180,000 clones listed, around 76% are singletons. This record belongs to a study of blood T cell repertoires in COVID-19. Germline values: CDR1 SGHRS, CDR2 YFSETQ. J was trimmed by 1 base and V by 1 base; bases with no gene match: 12. This CDR3 has 20 amino acids. The TCR was taken from a woman in her forties or fifties with active or convalescent COVID-19. The chain joins TRBV5-1 to TRBJ2-6, with TRBD1 matching 9 bases. Sequences were obtained from peripheral blood. The CDR3 spells CASSLSGPGQGTSGANVLTF. The CDR3 nucleotides read TGCGCCAGCAGCTTGAGTGGTCCGGGACAGGGTACTTCTGGGGCCAACGTCCTGACTTTC.